Each of the 3 T cell receptor beta chains below was sequenced from the same sample in a study of T-cell reconstitution after alpha-beta-depleted transplantation in children. TCRbeta library construction was performed incorporating unique molecular identifiers. One entry per CDR3 protein, called by TCRdb with MiXCR from the PCR reads. The table records about 580,000 distinct CDR3 sequences, over 25% of them present only once. The sample in question was PBMCs, obtained before TCRalphabeta/CD19-depleted stem cell transplant. Every receptor here comes from a boy less than two years old with Wiskott-Aldrich syndrome, due to receive a stem cell transplant.

The chain has TRBV9 and TRBJ2-1, with unresolved D. Trimming cost V 3 bases and J 6 bases, with 13 bases left between them. The CDR3 contains 14 residues. The germline V gene has CDR1 SGDLS and CDR2 YYNGEE. The CDR3 DNA is TGTGCCAGCAGCGCCTTGGTCTACCCCAATGAGCAGTTCTTC. This translates into CASSALVYPNEQFF. Supplemented by reference TRBV9 and TRBJ2-1, the full variable domain reads DSGVTQTPKHLITATGQRVTLRCSPRSGDLSVYWYQQSLDQGLQFLIQYYNGEERAKGNILERFSAQQFPDLHSELNLSSLELGDSALYFCASSALVYPNEQFFGPGTRLTVL.

CDR3 DNA sequence: TGCGCCAGCAGCTTGGAGCCTAGCGGGGGACTCTCGACCTACGAGCAGTACTTC. Protein product: CASSLEPSGGLSTYEQYF. This chain uses TRBV5-1 with TRBJ2-7, with 10 nucleotides matching TRBD2. V lost 0 bases, J lost 2 bases, and 11 bases stayed unmatched. CDR1 SGHRS and CDR2 YFSETQ come from the germline V gene. The CDR3 is 18 amino acids.

This clonotype occurred a few times. The rearrangement links TRBV5-1 to TRBJ2-7, with D maybe TRBD1 (5 bases). This CDR3 spans 14 amino acids. CDR1 is SGHRS, CDR2 YFSETQ, per germline. V was pared by 3 bases and J by 3 bases, with 13 bases between. The CDR3 nucleotides read TGCGCCAGCAGCTCAAAAGGGGCCTACTACGAGCAGTACTTC. Protein sequence: CASSSKGAYYEQYF.